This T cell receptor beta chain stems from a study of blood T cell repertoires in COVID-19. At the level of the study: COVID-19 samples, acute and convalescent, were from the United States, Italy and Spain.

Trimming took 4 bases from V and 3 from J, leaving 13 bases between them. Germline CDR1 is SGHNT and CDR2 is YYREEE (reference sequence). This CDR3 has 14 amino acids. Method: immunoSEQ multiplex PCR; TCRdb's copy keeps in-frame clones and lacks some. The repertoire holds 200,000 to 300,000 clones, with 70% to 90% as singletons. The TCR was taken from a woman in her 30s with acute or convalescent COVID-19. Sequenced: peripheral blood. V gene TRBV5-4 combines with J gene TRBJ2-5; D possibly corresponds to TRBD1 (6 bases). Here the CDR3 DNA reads TGTGCCAGCAGCGAACCCGGGACAAAAGAGACCCAGTACTTC. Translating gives CASSEPGTKETQYF.